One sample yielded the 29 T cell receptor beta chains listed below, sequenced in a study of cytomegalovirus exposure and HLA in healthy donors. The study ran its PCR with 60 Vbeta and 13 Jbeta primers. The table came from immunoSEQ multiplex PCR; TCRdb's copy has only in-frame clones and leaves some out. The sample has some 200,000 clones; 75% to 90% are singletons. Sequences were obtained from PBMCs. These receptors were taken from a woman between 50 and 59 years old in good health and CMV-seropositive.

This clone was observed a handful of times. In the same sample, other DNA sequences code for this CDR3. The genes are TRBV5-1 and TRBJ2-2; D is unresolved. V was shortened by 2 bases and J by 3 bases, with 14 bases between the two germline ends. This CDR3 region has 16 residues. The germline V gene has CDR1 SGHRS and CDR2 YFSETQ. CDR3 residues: CASSFGSASYTGELFF. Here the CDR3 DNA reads TGCGCCAGCAGCTTCGGGTCAGCGAGCTACACCGGGGAGCTGTTTTTT.

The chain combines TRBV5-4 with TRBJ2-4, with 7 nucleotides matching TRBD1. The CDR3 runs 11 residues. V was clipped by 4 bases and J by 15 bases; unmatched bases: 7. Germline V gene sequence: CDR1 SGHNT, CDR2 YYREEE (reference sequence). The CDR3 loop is CASSDRVFRYF. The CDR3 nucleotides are TGTGCCAGCAGCGACAGGGTTTTTCGGTACTTC. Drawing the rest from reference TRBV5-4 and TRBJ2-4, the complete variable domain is ETGVTQSPTHLIKTRGQQVTLRCSSQSGHNTVSWYQQALGQGPQFIFQYYREEENGRGNFPPRFSGLQFPNYSSELNVNALELDDSALYLCASSDRVFRYFGAGTRLSVL.

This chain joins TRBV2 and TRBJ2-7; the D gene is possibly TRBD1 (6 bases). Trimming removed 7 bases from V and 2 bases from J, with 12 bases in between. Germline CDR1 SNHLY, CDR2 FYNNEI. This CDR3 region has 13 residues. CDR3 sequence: CASIPGQPYEQYF. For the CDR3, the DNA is TGTGCCAGCATCCCCGGACAGCCCTACGAGCAGTACTTC.

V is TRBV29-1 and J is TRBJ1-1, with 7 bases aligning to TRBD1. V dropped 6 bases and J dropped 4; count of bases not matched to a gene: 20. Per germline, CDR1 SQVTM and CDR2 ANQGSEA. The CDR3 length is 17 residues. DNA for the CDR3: TGCAGCGTCACCCCTTGGTGGGACAGTGGTGGTGGCACTGAAGCTTTCTTT. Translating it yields CSVTPWWDSGGGTEAFF.

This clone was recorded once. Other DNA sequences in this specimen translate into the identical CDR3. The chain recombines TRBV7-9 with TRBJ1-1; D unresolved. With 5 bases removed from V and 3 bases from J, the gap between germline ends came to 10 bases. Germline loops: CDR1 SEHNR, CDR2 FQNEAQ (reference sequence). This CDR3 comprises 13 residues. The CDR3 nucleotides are TGTGCCAGCAGCCGCGGAGGGCACACTGAAGCTTTCTTT. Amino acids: CASSRGGHTEAFF.

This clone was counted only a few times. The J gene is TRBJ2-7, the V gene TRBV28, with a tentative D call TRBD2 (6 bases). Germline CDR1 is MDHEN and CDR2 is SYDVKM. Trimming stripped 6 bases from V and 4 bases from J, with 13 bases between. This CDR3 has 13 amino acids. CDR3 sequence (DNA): TGTGCCAGCAGCCCCGGAGGGTTTTACGAGCAGTACTTC. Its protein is CASSPGGFYEQYF.

The CDR3 spells CAIGTSGNQDTQYF. For the CDR3, the DNA is TGTGCCATTGGGACTAGCGGGAATCAAGATACGCAGTATTTT. The gene calls are TRBV10-3 and TRBJ2-3, with TRBD2 matching over 13 bases. The CDR3 is 14 amino acids. The J segment lost 5 bases and the V segment lost 9 bases, leaving 5 bases of the junction unmatched. Germline assignment: CDR1 ENHRY and CDR2 SYGVKD.

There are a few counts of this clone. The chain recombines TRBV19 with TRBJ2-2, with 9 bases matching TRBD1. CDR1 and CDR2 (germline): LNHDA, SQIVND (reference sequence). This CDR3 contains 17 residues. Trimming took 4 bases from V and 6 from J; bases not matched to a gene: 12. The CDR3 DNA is TGTGCCAGTAGTAGACCCGGGACAGGGTTATTATCCGGGGAGCTGTTTTTT. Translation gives CASSRPGTGLLSGELFF.

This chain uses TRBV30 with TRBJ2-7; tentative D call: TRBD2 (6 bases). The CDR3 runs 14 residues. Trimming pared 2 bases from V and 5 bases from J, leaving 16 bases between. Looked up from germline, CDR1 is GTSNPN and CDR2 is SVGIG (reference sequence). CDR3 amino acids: CAWSNGLEGDEQYF. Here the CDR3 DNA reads TGTGCCTGGAGTAACGGACTGGAGGGAGACGAGCAGTACTTC.

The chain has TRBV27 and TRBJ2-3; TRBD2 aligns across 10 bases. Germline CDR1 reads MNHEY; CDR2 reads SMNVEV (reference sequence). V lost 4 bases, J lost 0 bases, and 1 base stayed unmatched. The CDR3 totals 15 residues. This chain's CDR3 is CASSSSGRSTDTQYF. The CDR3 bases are TGTGCCAGCAGTTCTAGCGGGAGAAGCACAGATACGCAGTATTTT.

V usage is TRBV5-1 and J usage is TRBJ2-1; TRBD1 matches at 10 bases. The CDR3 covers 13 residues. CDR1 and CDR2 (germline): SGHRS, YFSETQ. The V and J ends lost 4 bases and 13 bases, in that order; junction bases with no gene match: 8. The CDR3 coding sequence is TGCGCCAGCAGCCCGGACAGGGGGGGACGTCAGTTCTTC. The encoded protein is CASSPDRGGRQFF. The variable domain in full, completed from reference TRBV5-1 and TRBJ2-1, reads KAGVTQTPRYLIKTRGQQVTLSCSPISGHRSVSWYQQTPGQGLQFLFEYFSETQRNKGNFPGRFSGRQFSNSRSEMNVSTLELGDSALYLCASSPDRGGRQFFGPGTRLTVL.

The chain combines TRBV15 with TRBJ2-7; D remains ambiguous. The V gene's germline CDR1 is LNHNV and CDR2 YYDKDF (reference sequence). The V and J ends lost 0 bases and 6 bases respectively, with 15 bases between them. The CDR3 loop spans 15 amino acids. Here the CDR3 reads CATSRDPPLWPEQYF. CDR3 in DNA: TGTGCCACCAGCAGAGATCCTCCCCTTTGGCCCGAGCAGTACTTC.

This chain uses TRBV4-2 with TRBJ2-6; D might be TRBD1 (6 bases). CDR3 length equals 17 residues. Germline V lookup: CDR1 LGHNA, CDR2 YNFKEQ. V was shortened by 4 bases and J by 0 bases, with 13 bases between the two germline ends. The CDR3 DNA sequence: TGTGCCAGCAGCCCGACCGGACAGCCCTCTGGGGCCAACGTCCTGACTTTC. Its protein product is CASSPTGQPSGANVLTF.

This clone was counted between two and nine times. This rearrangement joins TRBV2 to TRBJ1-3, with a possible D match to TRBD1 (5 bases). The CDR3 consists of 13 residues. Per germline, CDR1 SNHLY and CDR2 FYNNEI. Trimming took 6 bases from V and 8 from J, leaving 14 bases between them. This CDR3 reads CASSPNGGDTIYF. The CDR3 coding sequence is TGTGCCAGCAGCCCAAACGGAGGGGACACCATATATTTT.

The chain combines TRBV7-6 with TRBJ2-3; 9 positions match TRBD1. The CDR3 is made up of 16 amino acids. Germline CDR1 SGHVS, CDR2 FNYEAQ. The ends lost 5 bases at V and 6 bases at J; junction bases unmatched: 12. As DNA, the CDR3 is TGTGCCAGCAGCCAATGGGGGGGACAGGGAATTGATACGCAGTATTTT. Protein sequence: CASSQWGGQGIDTQYF.

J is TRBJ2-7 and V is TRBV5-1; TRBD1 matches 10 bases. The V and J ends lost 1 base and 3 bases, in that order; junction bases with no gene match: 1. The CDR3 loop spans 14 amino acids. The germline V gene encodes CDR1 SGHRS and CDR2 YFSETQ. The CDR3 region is CASSLRDRGYEQYF. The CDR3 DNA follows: TGCGCCAGCAGCTTGAGGGACAGGGGCTACGAGCAGTACTTC. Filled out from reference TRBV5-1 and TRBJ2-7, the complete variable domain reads KAGVTQTPRYLIKTRGQQVTLSCSPISGHRSVSWYQQTPGQGLQFLFEYFSETQRNKGNFPGRFSGRQFSNSRSEMNVSTLELGDSALYLCASSLRDRGYEQYFGPGTRLTVT.

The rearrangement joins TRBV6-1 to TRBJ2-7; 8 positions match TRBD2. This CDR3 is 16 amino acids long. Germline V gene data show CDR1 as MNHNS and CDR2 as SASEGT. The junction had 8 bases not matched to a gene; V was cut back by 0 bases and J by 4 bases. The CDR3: CASSEAIASGRYEQYF. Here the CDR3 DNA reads TGTGCCAGCAGTGAAGCCATCGCTAGCGGGCGGTACGAGCAGTACTTC.

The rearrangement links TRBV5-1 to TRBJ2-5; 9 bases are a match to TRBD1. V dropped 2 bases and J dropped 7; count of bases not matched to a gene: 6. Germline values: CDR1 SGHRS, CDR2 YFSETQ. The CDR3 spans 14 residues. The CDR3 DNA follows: TGCGCCAGCAGCTTAGCGGGACAGGGTGGGACCCAGTACTTC. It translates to CASSLAGQGGTQYF.

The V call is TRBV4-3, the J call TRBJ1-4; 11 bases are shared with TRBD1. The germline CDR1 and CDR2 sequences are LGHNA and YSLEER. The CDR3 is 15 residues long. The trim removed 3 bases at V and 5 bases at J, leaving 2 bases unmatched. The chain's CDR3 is CASSQGQGENEKLFF. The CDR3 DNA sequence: TGCGCCAGCAGCCAGGGACAGGGGGAAAATGAAAAACTGTTTTTT.

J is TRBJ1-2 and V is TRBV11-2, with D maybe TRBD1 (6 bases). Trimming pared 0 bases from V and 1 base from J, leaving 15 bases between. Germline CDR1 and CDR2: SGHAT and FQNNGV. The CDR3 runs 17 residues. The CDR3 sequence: CASSLDRRQGRNYGYTF. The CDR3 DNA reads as TGTGCCAGCAGCTTAGATCGGCGGCAGGGGCGTAACTATGGCTACACCTTC.

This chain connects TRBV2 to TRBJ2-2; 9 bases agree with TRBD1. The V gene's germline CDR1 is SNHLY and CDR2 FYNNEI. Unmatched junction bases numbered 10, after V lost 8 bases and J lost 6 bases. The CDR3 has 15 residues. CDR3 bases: TGTGCCAGCTCATCTACAGGGGGCGAATCCGGGGAGCTGTTTTTT. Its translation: CASSSTGGESGELFF.

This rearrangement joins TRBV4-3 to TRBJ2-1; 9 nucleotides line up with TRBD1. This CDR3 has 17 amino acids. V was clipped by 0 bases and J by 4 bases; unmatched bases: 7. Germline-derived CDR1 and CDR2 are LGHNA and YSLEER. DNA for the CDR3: TGCGCCAGCAGCCAAGATCTGGGACAGGGACTTTACAATGAGCAGTTCTTC. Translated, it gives CASSQDLGQGLYNEQFF.

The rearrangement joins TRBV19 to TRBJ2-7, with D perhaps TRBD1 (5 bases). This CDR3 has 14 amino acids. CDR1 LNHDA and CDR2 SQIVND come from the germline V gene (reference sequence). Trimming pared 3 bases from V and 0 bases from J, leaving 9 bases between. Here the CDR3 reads CASSIQGSSYEQYF. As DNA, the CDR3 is TGTGCCAGTAGTATTCAGGGTAGCTCCTACGAGCAGTACTTC.

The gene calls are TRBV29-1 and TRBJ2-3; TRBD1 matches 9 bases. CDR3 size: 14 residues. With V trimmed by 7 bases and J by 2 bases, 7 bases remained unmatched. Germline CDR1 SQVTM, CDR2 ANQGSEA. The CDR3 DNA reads TGCAGCGCGGGACAGGGAGGGTCCACAGATACGCAGTATTTT. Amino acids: CSAGQGGSTDTQYF.

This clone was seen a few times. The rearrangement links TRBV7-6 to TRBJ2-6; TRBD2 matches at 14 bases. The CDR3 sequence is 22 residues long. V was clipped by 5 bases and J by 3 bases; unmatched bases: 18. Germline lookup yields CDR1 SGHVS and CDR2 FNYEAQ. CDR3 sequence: CASSLENAGTSGSIGGANVLTF. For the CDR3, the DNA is TGTGCCAGCAGCCTTGAAAATGCCGGGACTAGCGGGAGTATTGGTGGGGCCAACGTCCTGACTTTC.

CDR3 nucleotide sequence: TGTGCCAGCAGCTTAGTTGGTGACAGGGGGACTTCACCCCTCCACTTT. It is translated as CASSLVGDRGTSPLHF. This sequence joins TRBV7-2 and TRBJ1-6, with 9 bases aligning to TRBD1. CDR1 is SGHTA, CDR2 FQGNSA, per germline. The V gene end was trimmed by 1 base and the J gene end by 9 bases; junction bases not matched to a gene: 7. The CDR3 runs 16 residues.

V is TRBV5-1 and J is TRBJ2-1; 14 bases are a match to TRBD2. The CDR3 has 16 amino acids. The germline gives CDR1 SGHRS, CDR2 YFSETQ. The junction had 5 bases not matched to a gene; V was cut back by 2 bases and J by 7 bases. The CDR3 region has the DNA TGCGCCAGCAGCTTTACAGGACTAGCGGGAGGTAATGAGCAGTTCTTC. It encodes CASSFTGLAGGNEQFF. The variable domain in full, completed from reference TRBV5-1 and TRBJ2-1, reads KAGVTQTPRYLIKTRGQQVTLSCSPISGHRSVSWYQQTPGQGLQFLFEYFSETQRNKGNFPGRFSGRQFSNSRSEMNVSTLELGDSALYLCASSFTGLAGGNEQFFGPGTRLTVL.

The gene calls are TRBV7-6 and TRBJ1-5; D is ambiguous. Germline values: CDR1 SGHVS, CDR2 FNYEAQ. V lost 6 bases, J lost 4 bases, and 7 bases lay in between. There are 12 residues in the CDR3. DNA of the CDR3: TGTGCCAGCAGTTCCCCTAATCAGCCCCAGCATTTT. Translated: CASSSPNQPQHF.

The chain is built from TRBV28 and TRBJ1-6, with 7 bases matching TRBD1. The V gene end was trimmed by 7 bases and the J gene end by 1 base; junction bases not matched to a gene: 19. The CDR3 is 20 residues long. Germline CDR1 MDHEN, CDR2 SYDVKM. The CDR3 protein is CASTRIPGGTVLSYNSPLHF. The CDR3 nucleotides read TGTGCCAGCACCAGAATACCTGGGGGGACAGTTCTATCCTATAATTCACCCCTCCACTTT.